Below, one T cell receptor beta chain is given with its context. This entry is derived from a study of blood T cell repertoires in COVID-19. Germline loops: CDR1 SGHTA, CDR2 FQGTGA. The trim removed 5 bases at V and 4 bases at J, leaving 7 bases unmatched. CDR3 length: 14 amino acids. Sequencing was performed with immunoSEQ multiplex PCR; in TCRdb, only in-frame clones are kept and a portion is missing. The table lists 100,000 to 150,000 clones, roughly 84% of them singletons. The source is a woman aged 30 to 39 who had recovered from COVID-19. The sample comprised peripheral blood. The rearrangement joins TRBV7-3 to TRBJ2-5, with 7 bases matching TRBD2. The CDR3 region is CASSPGLVGETQYF. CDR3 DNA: TGTGCCAGCAGCCCCGGACTAGTTGGAGAGACCCAGTACTTC.